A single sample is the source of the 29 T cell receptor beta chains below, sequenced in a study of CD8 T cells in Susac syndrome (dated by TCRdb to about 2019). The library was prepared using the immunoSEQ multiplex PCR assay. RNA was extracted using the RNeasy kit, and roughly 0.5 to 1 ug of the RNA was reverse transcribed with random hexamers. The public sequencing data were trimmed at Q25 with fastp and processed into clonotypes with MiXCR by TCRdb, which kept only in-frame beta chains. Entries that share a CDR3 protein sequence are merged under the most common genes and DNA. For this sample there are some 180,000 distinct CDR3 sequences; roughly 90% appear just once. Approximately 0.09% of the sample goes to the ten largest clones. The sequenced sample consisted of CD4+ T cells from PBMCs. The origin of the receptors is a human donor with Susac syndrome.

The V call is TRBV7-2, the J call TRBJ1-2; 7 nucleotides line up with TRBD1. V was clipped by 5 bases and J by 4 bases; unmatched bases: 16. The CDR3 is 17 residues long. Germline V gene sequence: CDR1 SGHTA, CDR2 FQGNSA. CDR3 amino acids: CASSASDKLPGGYGYTF. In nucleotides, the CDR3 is TGTGCCAGCAGCGCTAGCGACAAACTACCAGGGGGCTATGGCTACACCTTC.

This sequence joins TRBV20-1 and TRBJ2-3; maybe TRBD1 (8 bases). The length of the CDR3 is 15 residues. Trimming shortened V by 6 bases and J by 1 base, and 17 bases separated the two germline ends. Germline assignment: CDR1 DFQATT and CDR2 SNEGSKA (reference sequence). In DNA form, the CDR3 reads TGCAGTGCAATCACAGGGGGGGGAGGCACAGATACGCAGTATTTT. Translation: CSAITGGGGTDTQYF.

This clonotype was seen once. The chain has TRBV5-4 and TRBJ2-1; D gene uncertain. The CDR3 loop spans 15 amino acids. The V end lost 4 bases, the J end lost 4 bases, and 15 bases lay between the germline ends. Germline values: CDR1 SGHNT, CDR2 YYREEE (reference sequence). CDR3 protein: CASSTEIGPYNEQFF. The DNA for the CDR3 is TGTGCCAGCAGCACCGAGATAGGACCGTACAATGAGCAGTTCTTC.

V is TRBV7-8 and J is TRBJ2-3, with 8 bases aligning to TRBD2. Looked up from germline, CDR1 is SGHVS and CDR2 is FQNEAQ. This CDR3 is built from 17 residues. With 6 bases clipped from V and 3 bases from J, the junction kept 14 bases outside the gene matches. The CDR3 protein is CASSPRRVAGQTDTQYF. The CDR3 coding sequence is TGTGCCAGCAGTCCCAGGCGAGTAGCGGGGCAGACAGATACGCAGTATTTT.

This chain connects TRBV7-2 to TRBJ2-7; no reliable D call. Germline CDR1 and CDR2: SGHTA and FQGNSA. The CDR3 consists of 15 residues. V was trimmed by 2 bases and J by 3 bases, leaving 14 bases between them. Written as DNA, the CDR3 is TGTGCCAGCAGCTTAAGCGACATTACTCGCTACGAGCAGTACTTC. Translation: CASSLSDITRYEQYF.

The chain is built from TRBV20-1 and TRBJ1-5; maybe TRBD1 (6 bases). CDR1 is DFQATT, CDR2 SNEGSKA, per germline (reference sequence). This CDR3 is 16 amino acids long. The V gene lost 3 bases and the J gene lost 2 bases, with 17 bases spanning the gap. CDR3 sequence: CSASLGGAWGNQPQHF. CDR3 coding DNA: TGCAGTGCTAGTCTCGGGGGCGCTTGGGGCAATCAGCCCCAGCATTTT.

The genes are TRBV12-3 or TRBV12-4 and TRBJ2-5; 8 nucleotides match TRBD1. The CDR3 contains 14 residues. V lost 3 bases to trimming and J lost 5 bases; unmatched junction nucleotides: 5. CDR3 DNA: TGTGCCAGCAGTTTCCCCGGACAGGGTGAGACCCAGTACTTC. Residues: CASSFPGQGETQYF.

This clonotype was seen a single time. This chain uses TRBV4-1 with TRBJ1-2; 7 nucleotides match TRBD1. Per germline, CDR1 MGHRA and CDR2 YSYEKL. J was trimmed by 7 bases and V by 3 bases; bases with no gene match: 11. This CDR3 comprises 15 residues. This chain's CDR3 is CASSQLTGVAAGYTF. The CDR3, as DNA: TGCGCCAGCAGCCAGCTAACAGGGGTCGCCGCTGGCTACACCTTC.

CDR3 region: CASSAYREASSYNEQFF. The CDR3 nucleotides are TGTGCCAGCAGCGCTTACCGCGAGGCGAGCTCCTACAATGAGCAGTTCTTC. The chain couples TRBV14 to TRBJ2-1; D remains unclear. Trimming shortened V by 5 bases and J by 0 bases, and 17 bases separated the two germline ends. This CDR3 has 17 residues. The germline V gene encodes CDR1 SGHDN and CDR2 FVKESK.

CDR3 bases: TGCGCCAGCAGCTTGGAAAGCGGGGAAAGCTCCTACAATGAGCAGTTCTTC. Translated: CASSLESGESSYNEQFF. The chain links TRBV5-1 to TRBJ2-1; 7 bases fit TRBD2. CDR3 length: 17 amino acids. Trimming took 0 bases from V and 0 from J; bases not matched to a gene: 6. CDR1 and CDR2 (germline): SGHRS, YFSETQ. The full variable domain, completed using reference TRBV5-1 and TRBJ2-1, is KAGVTQTPRYLIKTRGQQVTLSCSPISGHRSVSWYQQTPGQGLQFLFEYFSETQRNKGNFPGRFSGRQFSNSRSEMNVSTLELGDSALYLCASSLESGESSYNEQFFGPGTRLTVL.

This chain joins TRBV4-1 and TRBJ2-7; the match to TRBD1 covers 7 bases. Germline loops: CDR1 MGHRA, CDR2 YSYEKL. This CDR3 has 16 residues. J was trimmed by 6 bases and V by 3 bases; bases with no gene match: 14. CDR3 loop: CASSHDPPGQLAEQYF. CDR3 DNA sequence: TGCGCCAGCAGCCACGACCCACCGGGACAGTTGGCCGAGCAGTACTTC.

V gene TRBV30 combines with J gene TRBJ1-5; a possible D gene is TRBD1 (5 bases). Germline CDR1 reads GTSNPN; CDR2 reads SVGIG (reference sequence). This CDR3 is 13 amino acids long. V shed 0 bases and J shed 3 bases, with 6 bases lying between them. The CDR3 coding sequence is TGTGCCTGGAGTGTACAGGTCAATCAGCCCCAGCATTTT. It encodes CAWSVQVNQPQHF.

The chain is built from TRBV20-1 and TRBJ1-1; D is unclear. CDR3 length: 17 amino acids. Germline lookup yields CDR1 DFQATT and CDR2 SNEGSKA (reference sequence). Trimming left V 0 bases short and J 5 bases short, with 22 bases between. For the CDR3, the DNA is TGCAGTGCTAGAGATTGGACCCTACGCGGAGAATATACTGAAGCTTTCTTT. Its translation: CSARDWTLRGEYTEAFF.

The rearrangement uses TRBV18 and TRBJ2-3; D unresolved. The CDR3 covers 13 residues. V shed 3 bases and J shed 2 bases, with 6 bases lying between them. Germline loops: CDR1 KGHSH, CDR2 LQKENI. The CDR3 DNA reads TGTGCCAGCTCACCGCCAGTCACAGATACGCAGTATTTT. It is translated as CASSPPVTDTQYF. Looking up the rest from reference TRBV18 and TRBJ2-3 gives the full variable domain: NAGVMQNPRHLVRRRGQEARLRCSPMKGHSHVYWYRQLPEEGLKFMVYLQKENIIDESGMPKERFSAEFPKEGPSILRIQQVVRGDSAAYFCASSPPVTDTQYFGPGTRLTVL.

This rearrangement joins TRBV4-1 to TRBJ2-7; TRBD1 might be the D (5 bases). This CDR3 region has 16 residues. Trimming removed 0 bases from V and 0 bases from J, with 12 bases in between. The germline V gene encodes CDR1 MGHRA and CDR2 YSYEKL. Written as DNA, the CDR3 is TGCGCCAGCAGCCAAGATAAGGGGTCTGACTCCTACGAGCAGTACTTC. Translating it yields CASSQDKGSDSYEQYF.

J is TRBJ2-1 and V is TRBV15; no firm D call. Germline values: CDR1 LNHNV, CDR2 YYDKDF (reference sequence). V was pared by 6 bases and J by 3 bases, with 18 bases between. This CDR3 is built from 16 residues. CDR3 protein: CATSTAAPTIYNEQFF. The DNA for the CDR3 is TGTGCCACCAGTACCGCGGCTCCGACCATCTACAATGAGCAGTTCTTC.

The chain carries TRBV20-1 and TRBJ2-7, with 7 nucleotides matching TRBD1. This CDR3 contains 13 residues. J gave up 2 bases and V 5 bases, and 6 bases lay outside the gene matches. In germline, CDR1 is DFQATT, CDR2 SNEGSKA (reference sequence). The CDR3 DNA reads TGCAGTGCTTATCACAGGGGTGCCTACGAGCAGTACTTC. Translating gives CSAYHRGAYEQYF.

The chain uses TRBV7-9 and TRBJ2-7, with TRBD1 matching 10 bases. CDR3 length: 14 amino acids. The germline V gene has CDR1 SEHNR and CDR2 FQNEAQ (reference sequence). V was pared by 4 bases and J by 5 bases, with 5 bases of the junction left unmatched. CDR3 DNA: TGTGCCAGCAGCTCCGGGACAGGGGCAGACGAGCAGTACTTC. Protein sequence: CASSSGTGADEQYF. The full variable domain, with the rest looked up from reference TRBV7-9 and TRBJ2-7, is DTGVSQNPRHKITKRGQNVTFRCDPISEHNRLYWYRQTLGQGPEFLTYFQNEAQLEKSRLLSDRFSAERPKGSFSTLEIQRTEQGDSAMYLCASSSGTGADEQYFGPGTRLTVT.

Here the CDR3 reads CSVDTWSGVGTEAFF. The CDR3 region has the DNA TGCAGCGTTGATACTTGGTCGGGTGTGGGCACTGAAGCTTTCTTT. V gene TRBV29-1 combines with J gene TRBJ1-1; D ambiguous. Trimming left V 3 bases short and J 4 bases short, with 18 bases between. The CDR3 has 15 residues. In germline, CDR1 is SQVTM, CDR2 ANQGSEA.

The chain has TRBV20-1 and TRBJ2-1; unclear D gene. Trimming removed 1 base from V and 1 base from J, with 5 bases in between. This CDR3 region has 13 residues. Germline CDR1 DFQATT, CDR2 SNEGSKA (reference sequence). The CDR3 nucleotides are TGCAGTGCTAGAGGGATGTCCTACAATGAGCAGTTCTTC. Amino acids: CSARGMSYNEQFF.

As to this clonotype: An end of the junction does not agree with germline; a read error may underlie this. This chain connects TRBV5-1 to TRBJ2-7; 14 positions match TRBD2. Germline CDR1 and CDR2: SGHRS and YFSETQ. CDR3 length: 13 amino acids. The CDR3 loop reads CASSLAGTSGSNF. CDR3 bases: TGCGCCAGCAGCTTGGCCGGGACTAGCGGGAGTAACTTC.

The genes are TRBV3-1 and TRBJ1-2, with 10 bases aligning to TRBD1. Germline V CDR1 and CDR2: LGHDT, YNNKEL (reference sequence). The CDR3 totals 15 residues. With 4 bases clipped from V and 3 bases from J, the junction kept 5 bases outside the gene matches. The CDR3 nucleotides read TGTGCCAGCAGCCGAGCAGGGACAGGGGACTATGGCTACACCTTC. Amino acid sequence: CASSRAGTGDYGYTF.

The CDR3 reads CASSPGPSDTQYF. CDR3 coding DNA: TGTGCCAGCTCACCTGGACCGTCGGATACGCAGTATTTT. This sequence joins TRBV18 and TRBJ2-3, with unresolved D. The CDR3 covers 13 residues. V lost 3 bases and J 6 bases, leaving 10 bases between the germline ends. Germline V gene data show CDR1 as KGHSH and CDR2 as LQKENI. Together with reference TRBV18 and TRBJ2-3, the CDR3 gives the full variable domain: NAGVMQNPRHLVRRRGQEARLRCSPMKGHSHVYWYRQLPEEGLKFMVYLQKENIIDESGMPKERFSAEFPKEGPSILRIQQVVRGDSAAYFCASSPGPSDTQYFGPGTRLTVL.

CDR3 nucleotide sequence: TGCGCCAGCAGCTTGCGGGAGGGTGGCTACACCTTC. This gives the protein CASSLREGGYTF. The V call is TRBV5-1, the J call TRBJ1-2; unclear D gene. With 1 base removed from V and 7 bases from J, the gap between germline ends came to 8 bases. Germline-derived CDR1 and CDR2 are SGHRS and YFSETQ. The CDR3 loop spans 12 amino acids.

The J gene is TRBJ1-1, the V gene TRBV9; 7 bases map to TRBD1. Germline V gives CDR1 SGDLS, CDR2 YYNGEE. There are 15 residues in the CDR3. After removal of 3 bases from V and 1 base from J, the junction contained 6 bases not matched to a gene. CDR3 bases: TGTGCCAGCAGCGCTAGGGACAGCCAGAACACTGAAGCTTTCTTT. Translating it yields CASSARDSQNTEAFF.

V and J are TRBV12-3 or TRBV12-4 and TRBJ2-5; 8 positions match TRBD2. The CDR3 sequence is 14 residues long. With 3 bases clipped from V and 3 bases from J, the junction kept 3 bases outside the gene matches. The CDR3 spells CASSFQAGEETQYF. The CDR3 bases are TGTGCCAGCAGTTTCCAAGCGGGAGAAGAGACCCAGTACTTC.

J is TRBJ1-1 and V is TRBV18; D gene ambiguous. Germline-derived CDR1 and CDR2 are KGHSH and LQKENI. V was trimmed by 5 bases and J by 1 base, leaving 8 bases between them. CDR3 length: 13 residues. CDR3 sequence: CASSVEQNTEAFF. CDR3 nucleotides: TGTGCCAGCTCAGTCGAGCAGAACACTGAAGCTTTCTTT. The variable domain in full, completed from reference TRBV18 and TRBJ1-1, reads NAGVMQNPRHLVRRRGQEARLRCSPMKGHSHVYWYRQLPEEGLKFMVYLQKENIIDESGMPKERFSAEFPKEGPSILRIQQVVRGDSAAYFCASSVEQNTEAFFGQGTRLTVV.

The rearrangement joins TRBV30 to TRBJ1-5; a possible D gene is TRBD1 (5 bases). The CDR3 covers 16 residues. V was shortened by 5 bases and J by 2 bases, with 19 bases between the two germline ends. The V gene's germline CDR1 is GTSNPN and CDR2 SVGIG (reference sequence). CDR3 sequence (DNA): TGTGCCTGGTCTACCCTCCAGGGATCGGGCAATCAGCCCCAGCATTTT. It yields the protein CAWSTLQGSGNQPQHF.

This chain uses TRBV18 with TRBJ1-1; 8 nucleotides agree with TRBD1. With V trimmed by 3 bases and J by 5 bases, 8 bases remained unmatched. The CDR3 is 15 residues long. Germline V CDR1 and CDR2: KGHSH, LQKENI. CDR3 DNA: TGTGCCAGCTCACCCTCGACAGGGGCAGGTACTGAAGCTTTCTTT. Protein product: CASSPSTGAGTEAFF.